This T cell receptor (beta chain) was recorded in a study of blood T cell repertoires in COVID-19. Study-wide context: Researchers got acute and convalescent COVID-19 samples from the United States, Italy and Spain. Nucleic acid was either cDNA or gDNA, and it came from T cells, B-cell-depleted T cells, or PBMCs.

Original handling: Researchers report that nucleated cell counts were estimated from reference gene primer amplification. Measured with immunoSEQ multiplex PCR; TCRdb has only the in-frame clones, and not every one. V, J and clone size reflect that table, while D and trimming were determined from the DNA. The sample has around 160,000 clones, more than 70% seen once. With 3 bases removed from V and 0 bases from J, the gap between germline ends came to 9 bases. The CDR3 has 15 residues. Per the germline V gene, CDR1 is SGHNT and CDR2 is YENEEA. The genes are TRBV11-3 and TRBJ2-1; tentatively, D is TRBD2 (5 bases). This TCR came from a human donor in a cohort sampled during active COVID-19. Sequencing used peripheral blood. In nucleotides, the CDR3 is TGTGCCAGCAGCTTTTCGGGGAGCTCCTACAATGAGCAGTTCTTC. This encodes CASSFSGSSYNEQFF.